This T cell receptor beta chain was identified in a study of T cell repertoires in cytomegalovirus infection. TCRdb re-analysed the reads in MiXCR, keeping a single row per CDR3 protein. Of around 310,000 distinct CDR3 sequences in the sample, 25% to 35% are singletons; the top ten hold 20%. In this sample, this clonotype turned up a few times. Its specificity is not known. The length of the CDR3 is 16 residues. V shed 5 bases and J 4 bases; nucleotides not matched to a gene: 7. CDR1 and CDR2 from the germline V gene are SGHTA and FQGTGA. The receptor was derived from a human donor in good health (CMV status not recorded). Some clones in this sample may be carry-over from other donors' samples. The chain is built from TRBV7-3 and TRBJ2-3; TRBD2 matches at 12 bases. The material sequenced was cultured PBMCs, taken from culture after CMV antigen stimulation. CDR3 in DNA: TGTGCCAGCAGCCCCCTAGCGGGGGGGCCCGCAGATACGCAGTATTTT. Its translation is CASSPLAGGPADTQYF.